The 6 T cell receptor beta chains in this list originate from one sample, sequenced in a study of shared clonotypes between healthy human individuals. Generated by immunoSEQ multiplex PCR, the TCRdb table keeps only in-frame clones and is missing some. The data contain about 2.3 million clones, 85% to 95% of them singletons. Sequencing was done on a sample of naive CD4+ T cells from PBMCs. As to subset: CD45RA+ positively selected. Receptors were obtained from a man between 18 and 29 years old in good health. Some clones in this sample may be carry-over from other donors' samples.

CDR3 residues: CASLLKDEAFF. The CDR3 bases are TGTGCGTCCCTATTAAAGGATGAAGCTTTCTTT. The rearrangement links TRBV30 to TRBJ1-1; D not certain. This CDR3 is built from 11 residues. The germline gives CDR1 GTSNPN, CDR2 SVGIG (reference sequence).

The chain carries TRBV2 and TRBJ2-7; weak D call: TRBD1 (7 bases). With 3 bases removed from V and 1 base from J, the gap between germline ends came to 10 bases. This CDR3 contains 14 residues. CDR1 and CDR2 (germline): SNHLY, FYNNEI. In DNA form, the CDR3 reads TGTGCCAGCAGTGACAGGGGGACTTCCTACGAGCAGTACTTC. Translation gives CASSDRGTSYEQYF.

CDR3 in amino acids: CASSLVPLTAGTDTQYF. In DNA, the CDR3 is TGCGCCAGCAGCTTGGTTCCACTCACGGCTGGCACAGATACGCAGTATTTT. The chain joins TRBV5-1 to TRBJ2-3; D remains ambiguous. Germline V gene lookup returns CDR1 SGHRS and CDR2 YFSETQ. The CDR3 extends over 17 amino acids. V lost 0 bases and J 1 base, leaving 15 bases between the germline ends.

J is TRBJ1-1 and V is TRBV15; D gene unclear. The CDR3 is 13 amino acids. V shed 5 bases and J shed 1 base, with 8 bases lying between them. Germline loops: CDR1 LNHNV, CDR2 YYDKDF (reference sequence). CDR3 in DNA: TGTGCCACCAGCCTACAGCAGAACACTGAAGCTTTCTTT. This sequence encodes CATSLQQNTEAFF.

This chain uses TRBV28 with TRBJ1-2; 7 bases align to TRBD1. Losses at the gene ends were 5 bases for V and 8 bases for J; bases not matched to a gene: 11. This CDR3 region has 14 residues. Looked up from germline, CDR1 is MDHEN and CDR2 is SYDVKM. DNA of the CDR3: TGTGCCAGCAGTCGCGCCGGGACAGTTGAAGGCTACACCTTC. Its translation: CASSRAGTVEGYTF.

Details on this clone: This sample also contains other DNA sequences that code for the same CDR3. The chain combines TRBV11-2 with TRBJ2-3; maybe TRBD1 (5 bases). Germline CDR1 and CDR2: SGHAT and FQNNGV. The CDR3 has 14 residues. V was shortened by 0 bases and J by 6 bases, with 10 bases between the two germline ends. This chain's CDR3 is CASSLDRGADTQYF. CDR3 coding DNA: TGTGCCAGCAGCTTAGATAGGGGTGCGGATACGCAGTATTTT.